This TCR beta chain was documented in a study of beta chain features in type 1 diabetes. Study information: No age, gender or cell yield differences were seen between patients and healthy donors. The study, taken as a whole, reports: When Type 1 diabetes patients were examined, their TCRB CDR3s proved moderately but significantly shorter in all four CD4+ subsets. A cDNA-based sequencing approach could over-represent cells with high TCR expression. Insertions were fewer and deletions more numerous at VDJ junctions in type 1 diabetes patients.

Sequenced material consisted of expressed TCRB transcripts (all of the isolated RNA was reverse transcribed). Libraries were prepared by immunoSEQ multiplex PCR; TCRdb keeps only in-frame clonotypes and omits some of them. The repertoire holds some 270,000 clones, with 11% as singletons. V gave up 1 base and J gave up 2 bases, with 11 bases separating them. Per the germline V gene, CDR1 is SGHVS and CDR2 is FNYEAQ. The CDR3 is 15 residues long. In regard to this clone: No antigen is known for it.

This receptor was identified in a man aged 30 to 39 with type 1 diabetes. The sample was naive CD4+ T cells from blood. This chain links TRBV7-6 with TRBJ1-2, with a weak D call TRBD1 (6 bases). CDR3 loop: CASSLVSGENYGYTF. In DNA, the CDR3 is TGTGCCAGCAGCTTAGTATCAGGGGAAAACTATGGCTACACCTTC. The whole variable domain, filled in from reference TRBV7-6 and TRBJ1-2, reads GAGVSQSPRYKVTKRGQDVALRCDPISGHVSLYWYRQALGQGPEFLTYFNYEAQQDKSGLPNDRFSAERPEGSISTLTIQRTEQRDSAMYRCASSLVSGENYGYTFGSGTRLTVV.